The entry that follows covers one T cell receptor beta chain sequence. Its antigen is not identified. This entry comes from a study of PD-L1 blockade in urothelial cancer. Study-wide points: Improved survival was predicted by pretreatment blood TCR clonality below the median.

Time point indicated: pretreatment peripheral blood. Each PCR reaction had synthetic TCR analog templates spiked into it. Some clones are missing from TCRdb's copy, which holds only in-frame ones; the method was immunoSEQ multiplex PCR. Seen here are 30,000 to 40,000 clones, roughly 80% observed once, and the top ten hold 13% to 15%. Sequenced material: PBMCs, taken around atezolizumab (anti-PD-L1) treatment. This clonotype originated in a man older than 75 with urothelial cancer.

CDR3 residues: CASSWRVEAFF. For the CDR3, the DNA is TGTGCCAGCAGTTGGAGGGTCGAAGCTTTCTTT. The V gene is TRBV2, the J gene TRBJ1-1, with D uncertain. This CDR3 is built from 11 residues. V shed 5 bases and J shed 8 bases, with 9 bases lying between them. Per the germline V gene, CDR1 is SNHLY and CDR2 is FYNNEI.